A single sample is the source of the 8 T cell receptor beta chains below, sequenced in a study of response to subunit inactivated influenza vaccine. TCRdb fed the RT-PCR reads into MiXCR, producing one record per CDR3 protein. The table lists over 400,000 distinct CDR3 sequences, 10% to 11% of them singletons. Sequences were derived from PBMCs from blood, sampled roughly 45 days after vaccination. Receptor source: a man aged 50-60 years who received an inactivated influenza vaccine.

This clonotype was observed a few times. The junction departs from germline at one end; a sequencing error may be responsible. For the CDR3, the DNA is TGCAGCGTTGAGTGGAGGGGGGCGGGCGACTTC. Protein sequence: CSVEWRGAGDF. The gene calls are TRBV29-1 and TRBJ2-5; D might be TRBD1 or TRBD2, each matching 6 bases. CDR1 is SQVTM and CDR2 is ANQGSEA in the germline V gene. The CDR3 has 11 residues.

The genes are TRBV28 and TRBJ2-2; D is perhaps TRBD1 or TRBD2 (5 bases each). The germline gives CDR1 MDHEN, CDR2 SYDVKM. With 2 bases removed from V and 6 bases from J, the gap between germline ends came to 13 bases. The CDR3 contains 15 residues. DNA for the CDR3: TGTGCCAGCAGTTTAGGGTGGGGACGGTCCGGGGAGCTGTTTTTT. It encodes CASSLGWGRSGELFF.

A few counts support this clonotype. The chain has TRBV5-1 and TRBJ2-7; D perhaps matches TRBD1 (6 bases). CDR3 length: 14 amino acids. CDR1 is SGHRS and CDR2 is YFSETQ in the germline V gene. V gave up 3 bases and J gave up 6 bases, with 16 bases separating them. This chain's CDR3 is CASSSRTALGEQYF. CDR3 coding DNA: TGCGCCAGCAGCTCGAGGACAGCCCTGGGCGAGCAGTACTTC. The entire variable domain, with the rest obtained from reference TRBV5-1 and TRBJ2-7, is as follows: KAGVTQTPRYLIKTRGQQVTLSCSPISGHRSVSWYQQTPGQGLQFLFEYFSETQRNKGNFPGRFSGRQFSNSRSEMNVSTLELGDSALYLCASSSRTALGEQYFGPGTRLTVT.

The chain combines TRBV5-1 with TRBJ2-1; the match to TRBD2 covers 8 bases. Germline values: CDR1 SGHRS, CDR2 YFSETQ. V was clipped by 2 bases and J by 5 bases; unmatched bases: 6. The CDR3 runs to 15 residues. The CDR3 sequence is CASSFGAGENNEQFF. Here the CDR3 DNA reads TGCGCCAGCAGCTTCGGAGCGGGAGAAAACAATGAGCAGTTCTTC.

CDR3 sequence reads: CASSFSSTVHEQYF. CDR3 in DNA: TGTGCCAGCAGTTTTAGTTCGACAGTACACGAGCAGTACTTC. The chain has TRBV12-3 or TRBV12-4 and TRBJ2-7; maybe TRBD1 (5 bases). Trimming removed 3 bases from V and 5 bases from J, with 14 bases in between. This CDR3 spans 14 amino acids.

This clonotype was counted once. The J gene is TRBJ2-7, the V gene TRBV7-2; 9 nucleotides align to TRBD1. The CDR3 is 13 residues long. Germline V gene data show CDR1 as SGHTA and CDR2 as FQGNSA. V was pared by 8 bases and J by 4 bases, with 6 bases of the junction left unmatched. Here the CDR3 DNA reads TGTGCCAGCGGGGGACAGGGCGGGTACGAGCAGTACTTC. Amino acids: CASGGQGGYEQYF.

The chain has TRBV6-5 and TRBJ2-6; possible D gene TRBD1, 6 bases. Looked up from germline, CDR1 is MNHEY and CDR2 is SVGAGI. The CDR3 length is 18 residues. V lost 0 bases to trimming and J lost 0 bases, with 12 bases between them. The CDR3 sequence: CASSYSGTRGSGANVLTF. The DNA of the CDR3 is TGTGCCAGCAGTTACTCAGGGACACGCGGCTCTGGGGCCAACGTCCTGACTTTC.

This rearrangement joins TRBV14 to TRBJ2-5; TRBD1 or TRBD2 may be the D gene (5 bases each). This CDR3 region has 15 residues. Germline CDR1 reads SGHDN; CDR2 reads FVKESK. Trimming stripped 3 bases from V and 3 bases from J, with 14 bases between. The CDR3 region is CASSQGRLNEETQYF. CDR3 DNA: TGTGCCAGCAGCCAGGGACGGCTGAATGAAGAGACCCAGTACTTC.